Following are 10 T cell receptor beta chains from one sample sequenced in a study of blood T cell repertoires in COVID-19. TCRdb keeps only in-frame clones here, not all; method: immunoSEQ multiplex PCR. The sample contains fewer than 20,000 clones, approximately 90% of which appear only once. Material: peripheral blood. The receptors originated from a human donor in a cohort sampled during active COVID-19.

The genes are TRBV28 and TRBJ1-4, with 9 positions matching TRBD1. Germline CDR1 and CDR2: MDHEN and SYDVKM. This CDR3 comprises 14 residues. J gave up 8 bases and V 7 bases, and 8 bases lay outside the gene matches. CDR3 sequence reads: CASNMGQGGEKLFF. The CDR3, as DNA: TGTGCCAGCAACATGGGACAGGGCGGCGAAAAACTGTTTTTT.

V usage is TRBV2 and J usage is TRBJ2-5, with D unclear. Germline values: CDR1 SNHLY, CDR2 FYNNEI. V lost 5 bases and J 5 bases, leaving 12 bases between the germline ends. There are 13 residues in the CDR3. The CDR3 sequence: CASSQNQVETQYF. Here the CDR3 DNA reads TGTGCCAGCAGTCAAAACCAGGTGGAGACCCAGTACTTC.

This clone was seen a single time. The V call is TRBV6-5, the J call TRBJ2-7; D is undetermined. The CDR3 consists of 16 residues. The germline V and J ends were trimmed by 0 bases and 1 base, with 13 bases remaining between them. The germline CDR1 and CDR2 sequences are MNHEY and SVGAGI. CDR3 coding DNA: TGTGCCAGCAGTTACTCTTCCGCCCGCCTATCCTACGAGCAGTACTTC. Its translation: CASSYSSARLSYEQYF.

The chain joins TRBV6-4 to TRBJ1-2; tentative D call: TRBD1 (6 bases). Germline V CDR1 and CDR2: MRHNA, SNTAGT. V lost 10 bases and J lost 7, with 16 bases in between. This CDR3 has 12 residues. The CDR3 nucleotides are TGTGCCAAAACAGGGAAAGTTAGTGGCTACACCTTC. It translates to CAKTGKVSGYTF.

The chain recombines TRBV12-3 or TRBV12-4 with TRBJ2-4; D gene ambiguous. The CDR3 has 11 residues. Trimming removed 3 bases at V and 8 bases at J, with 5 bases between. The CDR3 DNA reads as TGTGCCAGCAGTTTGAGAGACATTCAGTACTTC. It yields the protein CASSLRDIQYF.

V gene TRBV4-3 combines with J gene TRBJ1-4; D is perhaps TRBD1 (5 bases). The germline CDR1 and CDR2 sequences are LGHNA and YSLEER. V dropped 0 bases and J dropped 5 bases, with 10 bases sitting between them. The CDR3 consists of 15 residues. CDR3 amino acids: CASSQERRGNEKLFF. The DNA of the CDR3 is TGCGCCAGCAGCCAAGAACGAAGGGGCAATGAAAAACTGTTTTTT.

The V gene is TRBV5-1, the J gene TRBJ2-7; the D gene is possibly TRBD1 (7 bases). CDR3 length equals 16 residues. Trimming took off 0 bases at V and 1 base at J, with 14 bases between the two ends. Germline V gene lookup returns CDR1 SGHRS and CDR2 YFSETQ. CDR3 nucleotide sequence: TGCGCCAGCAGCTTGGGGGCAGGGGGGACATCCTACGAGCAGTACTTC. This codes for CASSLGAGGTSYEQYF. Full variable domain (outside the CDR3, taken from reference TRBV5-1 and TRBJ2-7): KAGVTQTPRYLIKTRGQQVTLSCSPISGHRSVSWYQQTPGQGLQFLFEYFSETQRNKGNFPGRFSGRQFSNSRSEMNVSTLELGDSALYLCASSLGAGGTSYEQYFGPGTRLTVT.

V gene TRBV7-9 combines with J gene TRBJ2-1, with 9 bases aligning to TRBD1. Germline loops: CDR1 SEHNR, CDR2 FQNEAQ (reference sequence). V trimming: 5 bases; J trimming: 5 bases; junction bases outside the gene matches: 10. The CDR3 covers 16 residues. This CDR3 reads CASSLVGTGIDNEQFF. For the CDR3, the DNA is TGTGCCAGCAGCCTAGTCGGGACAGGGATCGACAATGAGCAGTTCTTC.

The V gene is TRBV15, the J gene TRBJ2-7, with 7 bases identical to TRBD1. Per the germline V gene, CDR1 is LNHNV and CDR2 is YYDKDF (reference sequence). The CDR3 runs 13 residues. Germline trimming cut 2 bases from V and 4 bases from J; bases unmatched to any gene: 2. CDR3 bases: TGTGCCACCAGCAGACAACAGGGGTACGAGCAGTACTTC. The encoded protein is CATSRQQGYEQYF.

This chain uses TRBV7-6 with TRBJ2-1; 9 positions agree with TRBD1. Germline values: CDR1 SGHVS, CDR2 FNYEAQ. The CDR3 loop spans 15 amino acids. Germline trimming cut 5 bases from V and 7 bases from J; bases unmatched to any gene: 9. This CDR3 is CASSDGTGIRNEQFF. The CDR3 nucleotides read TGTGCCAGCAGCGATGGGACAGGGATACGGAATGAGCAGTTCTTC.